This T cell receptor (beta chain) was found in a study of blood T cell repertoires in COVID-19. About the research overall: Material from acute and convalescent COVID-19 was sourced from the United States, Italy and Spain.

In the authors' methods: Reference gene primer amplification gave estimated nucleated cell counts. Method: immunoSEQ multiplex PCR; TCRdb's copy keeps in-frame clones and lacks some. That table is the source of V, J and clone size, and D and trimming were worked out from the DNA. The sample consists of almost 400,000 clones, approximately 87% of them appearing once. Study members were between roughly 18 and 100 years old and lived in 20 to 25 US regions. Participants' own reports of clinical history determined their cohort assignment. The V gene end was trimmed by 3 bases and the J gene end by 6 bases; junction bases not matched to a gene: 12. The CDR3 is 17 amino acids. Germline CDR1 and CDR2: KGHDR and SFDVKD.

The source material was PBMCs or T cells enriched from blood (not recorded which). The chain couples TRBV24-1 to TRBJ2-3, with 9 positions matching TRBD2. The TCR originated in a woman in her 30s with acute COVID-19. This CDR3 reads CATSDPGLASGGDTQYF. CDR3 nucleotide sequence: TGTGCCACCAGTGATCCAGGACTAGCCAGCGGGGGGGATACGCAGTATTTT.